This T cell receptor beta chain was documented in a study of blood T cell repertoires in COVID-19. Germline CDR1 and CDR2: LGHDT and YNNKEL (reference sequence). Trimming at V came to 2 bases and at J to 7 bases, leaving 6 bases not matched to a gene. The CDR3 loop spans 15 amino acids. Generated by immunoSEQ multiplex PCR, the TCRdb table keeps only in-frame clones and is missing some. The repertoire has about 270,000 clones, about nine tenths of them found once; the top ten carry around 2.4%. The TCR originated in a woman under 30 who had recovered from COVID-19. The chain recombines TRBV3-1 (or the pseudogene TRBV3-2) with TRBJ1-4, with 8 nucleotides matching TRBD1. Material for sequencing was PBMCs or T cells enriched from blood (not recorded which). The chain's CDR3 is CASSQPGQDGEKLFF. The CDR3 coding sequence is TGTGCCAGCAGCCAACCGGGACAGGACGGTGAAAAACTGTTTTTT.